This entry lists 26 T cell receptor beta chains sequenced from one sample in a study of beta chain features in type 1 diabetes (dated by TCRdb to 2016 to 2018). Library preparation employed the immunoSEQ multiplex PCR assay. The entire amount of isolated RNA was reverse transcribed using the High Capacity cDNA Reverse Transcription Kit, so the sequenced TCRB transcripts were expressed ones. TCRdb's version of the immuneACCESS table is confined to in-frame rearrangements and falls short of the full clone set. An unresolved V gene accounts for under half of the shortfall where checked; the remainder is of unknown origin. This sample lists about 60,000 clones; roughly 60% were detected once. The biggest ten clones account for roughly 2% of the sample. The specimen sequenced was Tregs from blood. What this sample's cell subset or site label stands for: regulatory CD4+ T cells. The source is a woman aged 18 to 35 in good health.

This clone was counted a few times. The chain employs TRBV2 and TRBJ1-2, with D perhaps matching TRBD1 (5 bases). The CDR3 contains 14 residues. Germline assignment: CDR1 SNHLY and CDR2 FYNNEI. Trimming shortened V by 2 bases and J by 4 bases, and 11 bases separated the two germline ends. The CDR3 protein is CASSESRGGYGYTF. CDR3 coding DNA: TGTGCCAGCAGTGAATCCCGCGGGGGCTATGGCTACACCTTC.

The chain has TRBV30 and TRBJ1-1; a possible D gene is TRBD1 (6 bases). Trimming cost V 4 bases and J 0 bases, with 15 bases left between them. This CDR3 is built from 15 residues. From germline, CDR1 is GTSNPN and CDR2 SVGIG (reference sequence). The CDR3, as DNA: TGTGCCTGGATGGGCCGAGGACAGATGAACACTGAAGCTTTCTTT. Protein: CAWMGRGQMNTEAFF. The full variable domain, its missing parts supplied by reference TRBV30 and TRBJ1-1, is SQTIHQWPATLVQPVGSPLSLECTVEGTSNPNLYWYRQAAGRGLQLLFYSVGIGQISSEVPQNLSASRPQDRQFILSSKKLLLSDSGFYLCAWMGRGQMNTEAFFGQGTRLTVV.

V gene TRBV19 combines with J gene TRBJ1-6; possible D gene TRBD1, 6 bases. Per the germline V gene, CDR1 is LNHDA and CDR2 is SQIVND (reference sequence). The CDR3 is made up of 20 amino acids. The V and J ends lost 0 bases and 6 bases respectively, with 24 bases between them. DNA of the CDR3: TGTGCCAGTAGTATAGAGAGTATTTTTGCGGCAGGGGTCGGTAATTCACCCCTCCACTTT. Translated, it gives CASSIESIFAAGVGNSPLHF.

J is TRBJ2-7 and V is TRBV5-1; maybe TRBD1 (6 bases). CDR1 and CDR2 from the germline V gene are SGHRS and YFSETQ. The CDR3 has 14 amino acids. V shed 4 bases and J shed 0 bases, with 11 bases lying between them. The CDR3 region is CASSKQGPSYEQYF. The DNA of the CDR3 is TGCGCCAGCAGCAAACAGGGACCCTCCTACGAGCAGTACTTC.

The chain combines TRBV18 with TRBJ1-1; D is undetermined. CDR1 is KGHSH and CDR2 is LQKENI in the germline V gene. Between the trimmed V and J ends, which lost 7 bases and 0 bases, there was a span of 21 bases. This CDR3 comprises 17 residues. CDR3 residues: CASLFFGRGPMNTEAFF. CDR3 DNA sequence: TGTGCCAGCTTATTCTTTGGGCGAGGGCCCATGAACACTGAAGCTTTCTTT. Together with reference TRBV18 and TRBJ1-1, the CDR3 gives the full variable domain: NAGVMQNPRHLVRRRGQEARLRCSPMKGHSHVYWYRQLPEEGLKFMVYLQKENIIDESGMPKERFSAEFPKEGPSILRIQQVVRGDSAAYFCASLFFGRGPMNTEAFFGQGTRLTVV.

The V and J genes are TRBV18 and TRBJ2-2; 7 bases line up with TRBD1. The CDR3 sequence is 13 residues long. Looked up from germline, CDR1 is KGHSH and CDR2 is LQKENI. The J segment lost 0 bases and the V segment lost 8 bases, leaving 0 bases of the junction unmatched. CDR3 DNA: TGTGCCAGCGGACAGGCGAACACCGGGGAGCTGTTTTTT. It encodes CASGQANTGELFF.

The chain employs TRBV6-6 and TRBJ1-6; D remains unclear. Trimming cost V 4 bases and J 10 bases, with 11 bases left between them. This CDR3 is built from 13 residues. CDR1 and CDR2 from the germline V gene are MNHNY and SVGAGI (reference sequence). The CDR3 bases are TGTGCCAGCAGTTTCGGGAGTGACTCACCCCTCCACTTT. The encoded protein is CASSFGSDSPLHF.

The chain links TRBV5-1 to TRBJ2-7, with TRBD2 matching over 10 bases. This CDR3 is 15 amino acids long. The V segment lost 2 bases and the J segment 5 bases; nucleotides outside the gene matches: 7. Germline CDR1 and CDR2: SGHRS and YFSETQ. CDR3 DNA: TGCGCCAGCAGCTTCGGGTCTAGCGGGAGTGACGAGCAGTACTTC. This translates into CASSFGSSGSDEQYF.

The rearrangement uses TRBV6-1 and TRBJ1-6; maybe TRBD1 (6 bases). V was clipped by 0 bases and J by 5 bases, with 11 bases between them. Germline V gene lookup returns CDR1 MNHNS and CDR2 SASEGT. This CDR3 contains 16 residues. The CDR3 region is CASSEAGGADNSPLHF. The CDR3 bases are TGTGCCAGCAGTGAAGCTGGGGGCGCGGATAATTCACCCCTCCACTTT.

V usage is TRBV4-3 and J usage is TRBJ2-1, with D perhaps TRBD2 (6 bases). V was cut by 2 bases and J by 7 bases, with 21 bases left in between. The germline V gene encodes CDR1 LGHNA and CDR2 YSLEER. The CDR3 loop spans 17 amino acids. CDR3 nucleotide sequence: TGCGCCAGCAGCCAATCGTTCGGCGGGGTAAGAAGAAATGAGCAGTTCTTC. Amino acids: CASSQSFGGVRRNEQFF.

The CDR3 region has the DNA TGTGCCAGCAGTCGAGGGGAGGGCGGGACAGATACGCAGTATTTT. It yields the protein CASSRGEGGTDTQYF. The genes are TRBV7-9 and TRBJ2-3; TRBD2 agrees at 7 bases. Germline V gene data show CDR1 as SEHNR and CDR2 as FQNEAQ (reference sequence). This CDR3 has 15 residues. V shed 6 bases and J 3 bases; nucleotides not matched to a gene: 9.

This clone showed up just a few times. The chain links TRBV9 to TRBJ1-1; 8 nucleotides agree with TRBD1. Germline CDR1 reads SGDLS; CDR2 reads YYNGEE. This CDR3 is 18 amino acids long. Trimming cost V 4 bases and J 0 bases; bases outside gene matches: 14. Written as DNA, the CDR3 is TGTGCCAGCAGCCCGCACCCGGGACAGGAAGGAATGAACACTGAAGCTTTCTTT. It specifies CASSPHPGQEGMNTEAFF. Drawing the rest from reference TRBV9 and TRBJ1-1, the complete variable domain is DSGVTQTPKHLITATGQRVTLRCSPRSGDLSVYWYQQSLDQGLQFLIQYYNGEERAKGNILERFSAQQFPDLHSELNLSSLELGDSALYFCASSPHPGQEGMNTEAFFGQGTRLTVV.

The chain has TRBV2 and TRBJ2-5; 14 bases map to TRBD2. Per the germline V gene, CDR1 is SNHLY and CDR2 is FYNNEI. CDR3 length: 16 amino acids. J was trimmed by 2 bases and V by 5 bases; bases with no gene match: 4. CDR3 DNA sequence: TGTGCCAGCAGTACGGGACTAGCGGGGGCTCAAGAGACCCAGTACTTC. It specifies CASSTGLAGAQETQYF. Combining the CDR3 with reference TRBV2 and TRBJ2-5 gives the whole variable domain EPEVTQTPSHQVTQMGQEVILRCVPISNHLYFYWYRQILGQKVEFLVSFYNNEISEKSEIFDDQFSVERPDGSNFTLKIRSTKLEDSAMYFCASSTGLAGAQETQYFGPGTRLLVL.

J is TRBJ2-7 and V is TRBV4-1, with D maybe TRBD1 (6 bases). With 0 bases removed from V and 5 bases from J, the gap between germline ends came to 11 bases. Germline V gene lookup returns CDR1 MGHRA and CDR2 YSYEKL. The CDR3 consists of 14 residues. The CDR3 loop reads CASSQDDRTNEQYF. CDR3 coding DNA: TGCGCCAGCAGCCAAGACGACAGGACCAACGAGCAGTACTTC.

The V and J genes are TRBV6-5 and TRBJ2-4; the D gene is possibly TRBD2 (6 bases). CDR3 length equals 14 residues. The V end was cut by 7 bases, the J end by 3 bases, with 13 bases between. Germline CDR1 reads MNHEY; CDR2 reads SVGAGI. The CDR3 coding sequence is TGTGCCAGCACCGCCTGGGGGGACAAAAACATTCAGTACTTC. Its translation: CASTAWGDKNIQYF.

CDR3 sequence: CASSPPPSTDTQYF. Written as DNA, the CDR3 is TGTGCCAGCAGCCCTCCCCCTAGCACAGATACGCAGTATTTT. The chain links TRBV5-6 to TRBJ2-3; unclear D gene. Germline V lookup: CDR1 SGHDT, CDR2 YYEEEE. Trimming left V 4 bases short and J 0 bases short, with 9 bases between. CDR3 size: 14 residues.

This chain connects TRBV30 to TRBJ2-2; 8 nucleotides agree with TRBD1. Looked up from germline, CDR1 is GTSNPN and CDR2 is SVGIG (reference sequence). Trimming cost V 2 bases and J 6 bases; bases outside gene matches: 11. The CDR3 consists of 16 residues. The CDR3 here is CAWSKGQGPGPGELFF. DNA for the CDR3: TGTGCCTGGAGTAAAGGACAGGGACCTGGACCCGGGGAGCTGTTTTTT.

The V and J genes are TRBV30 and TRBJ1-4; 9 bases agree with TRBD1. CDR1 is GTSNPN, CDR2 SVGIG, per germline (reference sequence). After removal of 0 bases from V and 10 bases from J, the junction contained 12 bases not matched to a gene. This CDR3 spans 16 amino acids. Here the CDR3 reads CAWSVRPDRGYPKLFF. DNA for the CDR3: TGTGCCTGGAGTGTACGACCCGACAGGGGGTACCCAAAACTGTTTTTT.

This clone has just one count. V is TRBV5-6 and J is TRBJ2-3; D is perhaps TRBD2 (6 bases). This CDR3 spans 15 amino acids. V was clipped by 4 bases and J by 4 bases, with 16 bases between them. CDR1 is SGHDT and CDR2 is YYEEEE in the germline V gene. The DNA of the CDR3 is TGTGCCAGCAGCAGGAGGGCCTCGGGGGCAGATACGCAGTATTTT. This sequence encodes CASSRRASGADTQYF.

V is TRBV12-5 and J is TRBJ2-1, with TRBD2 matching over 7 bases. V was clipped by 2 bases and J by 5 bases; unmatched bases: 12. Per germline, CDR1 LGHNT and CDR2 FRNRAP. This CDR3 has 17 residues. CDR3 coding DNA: TGTGCTAGTGGTTTGATGTCCGGACTAGTTTCCCACAATGAGCAGTTCTTC. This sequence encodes CASGLMSGLVSHNEQFF. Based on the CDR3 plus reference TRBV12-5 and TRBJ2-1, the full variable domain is DARVTQTPRHKVTEMGQEVTMRCQPILGHNTVFWYRQTMMQGLELLAYFRNRAPLDDSGMPKDRFSAEMPDATLATLKIQPSEPRDSAVYFCASGLMSGLVSHNEQFFGPGTRLTVL.

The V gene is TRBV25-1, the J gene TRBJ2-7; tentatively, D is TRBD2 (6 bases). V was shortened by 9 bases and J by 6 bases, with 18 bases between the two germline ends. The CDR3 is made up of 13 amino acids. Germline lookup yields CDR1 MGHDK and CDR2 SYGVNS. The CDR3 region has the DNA TGTGCCAGTAGCCGGGACTTCACGGGCGAGCAGTACTTC. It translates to CASSRDFTGEQYF.

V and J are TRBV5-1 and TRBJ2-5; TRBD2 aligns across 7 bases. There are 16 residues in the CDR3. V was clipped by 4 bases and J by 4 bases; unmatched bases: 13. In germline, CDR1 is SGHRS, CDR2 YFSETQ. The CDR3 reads CASSRHELAAGETQYF. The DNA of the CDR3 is TGCGCCAGCAGCCGTCACGAGCTAGCGGCTGGAGAGACCCAGTACTTC.

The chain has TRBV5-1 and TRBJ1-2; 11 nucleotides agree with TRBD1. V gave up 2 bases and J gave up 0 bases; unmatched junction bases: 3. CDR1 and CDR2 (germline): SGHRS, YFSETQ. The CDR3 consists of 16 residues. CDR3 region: CASSFGTGGTNYGYTF. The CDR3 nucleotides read TGCGCCAGCAGCTTCGGGACAGGGGGGACTAACTATGGCTACACCTTC. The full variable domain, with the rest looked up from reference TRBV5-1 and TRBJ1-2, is KAGVTQTPRYLIKTRGQQVTLSCSPISGHRSVSWYQQTPGQGLQFLFEYFSETQRNKGNFPGRFSGRQFSNSRSEMNVSTLELGDSALYLCASSFGTGGTNYGYTFGSGTRLTVV.

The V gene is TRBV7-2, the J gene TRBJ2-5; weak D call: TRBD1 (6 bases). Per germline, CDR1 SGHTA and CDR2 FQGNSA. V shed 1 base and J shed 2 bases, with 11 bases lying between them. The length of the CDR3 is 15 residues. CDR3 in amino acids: CASSLVATGQETQYF. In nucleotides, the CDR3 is TGTGCCAGCAGCTTAGTTGCGACAGGACAAGAGACCCAGTACTTC. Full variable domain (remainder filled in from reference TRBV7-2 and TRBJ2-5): GAGVSQSPSNKVTEKGKDVELRCDPISGHTALYWYRQSLGQGLEFLIYFQGNSAPDKSGLPSDRFSAERTGGSVSTLTIQRTQQEDSAVYLCASSLVATGQETQYFGPGTRLLVL.

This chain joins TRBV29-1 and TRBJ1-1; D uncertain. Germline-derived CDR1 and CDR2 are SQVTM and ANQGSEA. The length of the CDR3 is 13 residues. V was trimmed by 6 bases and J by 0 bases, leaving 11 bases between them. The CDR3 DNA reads TGCAGCGTCTTCCAAAGCGTGAACACTGAAGCTTTCTTT. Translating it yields CSVFQSVNTEAFF. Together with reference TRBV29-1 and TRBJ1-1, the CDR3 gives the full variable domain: SAVISQKPSRDICQRGTSLTIQCQVDSQVTMMFWYRQQPGQSLTLIATANQGSEATYESGFVIDKFPISRPNLTFSTLTVSNMSPEDSSIYLCSVFQSVNTEAFFGQGTRLTVV.

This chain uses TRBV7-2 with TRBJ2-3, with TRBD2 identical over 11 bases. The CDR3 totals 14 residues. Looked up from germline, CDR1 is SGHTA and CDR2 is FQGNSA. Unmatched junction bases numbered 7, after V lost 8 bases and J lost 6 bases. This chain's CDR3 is CASEWSSGGDTQYF. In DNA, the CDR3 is TGTGCCAGCGAATGGTCTAGCGGGGGGGATACGCAGTATTTT.